This TCR beta chain was captured in a study of blood T cell repertoires in COVID-19. For the study at large: In each case, the material was cDNA or gDNA derived from T cells, B-cell-depleted T cells, or PBMCs.

There are 13 residues in the CDR3. Between the trimmed V and J ends, which lost 4 bases and 4 bases, there was a span of 9 bases. Germline V lookup: CDR1 SGHTS, CDR2 YDEGEE. Per the original methods: Reference gene primer amplification yielded estimated nucleated cell counts. Clones were sequenced by immunoSEQ multiplex PCR, and TCRdb holds only the in-frame ones, with some missing. That table supplies the V and J calls and clone size; D and trimming were determined from the DNA. The data show about 180,000 clones, about 82% seen once. V usage is TRBV5-8 and J usage is TRBJ1-5, with D perhaps TRBD1 (6 bases). The sequence came from a man in his 70s with active or convalescent COVID-19. Material for sequencing was peripheral blood. The CDR3 spells CASSKDRNQPQHF. The DNA for the CDR3 is TGTGCCAGCAGCAAAGACAGGAATCAGCCCCAGCATTTT.